This T cell receptor (beta chain) was documented in a study of graft-versus-host responses after intestinal transplantation. Turning to the study itself: Every one of the recipients received anti-thymocyte globulin induction and afterwards took tacrolimus and steroids for around three years.

Findings and limits, study-wide: In recipient marrow, GvH clones were found, and some appeared first in ileum or blood.

TCRdb's copy holds only in-frame clones and misses some; the assay was immunoSEQ multiplex PCR. This sample has about 110,000 clones, with 90% to 95% found just once. This clone has only one observation. Its antigen remains unknown. This TCR was sampled from a human donor who was the organ donor for an intestinal transplant. The material was unstimulated CD8+ T cells sorted from spleen or lymph node cells, obtained before transplant.

CDR3 protein: CSAGGTSGATSGSSYNEQFF. Here the CDR3 DNA reads TGCAGCGCAGGGGGGACATCAGGAGCCACTAGCGGGAGCTCCTACAATGAGCAGTTCTTC. This rearrangement joins TRBV29-1 to TRBJ2-1; TRBD2 matches 11 bases. V shed 7 bases and J 0 bases; nucleotides not matched to a gene: 20. Germline CDR1 reads SQVTM; CDR2 reads ANQGSEA. This CDR3 contains 20 residues.